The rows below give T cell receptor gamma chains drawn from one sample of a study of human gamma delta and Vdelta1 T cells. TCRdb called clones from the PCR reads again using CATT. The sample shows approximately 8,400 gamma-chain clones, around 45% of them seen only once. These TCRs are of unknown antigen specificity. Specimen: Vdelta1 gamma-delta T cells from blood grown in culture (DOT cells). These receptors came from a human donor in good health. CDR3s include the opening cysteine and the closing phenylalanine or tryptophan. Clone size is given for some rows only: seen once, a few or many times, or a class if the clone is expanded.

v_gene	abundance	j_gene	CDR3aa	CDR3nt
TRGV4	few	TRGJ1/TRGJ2	CATWDGGDYKKLF	TGTGCCACCTGGGATGGGGGGGATTATAAGAAACTCTTT
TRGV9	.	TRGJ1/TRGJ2	CALWEVLGLF	TGTGCCTTGTGGGAGGTGCTGGGACTCTTT
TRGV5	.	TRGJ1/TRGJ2	CATWDRALGYKKLF	TGTGCCACCTGGGACAGGGCTTTGGGTTATAAGAAACTCTTT
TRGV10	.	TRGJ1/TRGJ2	CAAWDSVPTLKKLF	TGTGCTGCGTGGGATTCTGTCCCAACGCTGAAGAAACTCTTT
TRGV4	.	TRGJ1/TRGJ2	CATWSHYYKKLF	TGTGCCACCTGGTCCCATTATTATAAGAAACTCTTT
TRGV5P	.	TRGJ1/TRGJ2	CATWGPMGKLF	TGTGCCACCTGGGGCCCTATGGGGAAACTCTTT
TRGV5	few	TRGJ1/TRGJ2	CATWDAYKKLF	TGTGCCACCTGGGACGCTTATAAGAAACTCTTT
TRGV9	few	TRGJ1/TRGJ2	CALWEVHLYSGDYKKLF	TGTGCCTTGTGGGAGGTGCATCTTTACTCAGGAGATTATAAGAAACTCTTT
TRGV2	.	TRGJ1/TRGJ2	CATWDEAHKKLF	TGTGCCACCTGGGACGAAGCCCATAAGAAACTCTTT
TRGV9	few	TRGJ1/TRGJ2	CALWEVQVDKKLF	TGTGCCTTGTGGGAGGTGCAGGTTGATAAGAAACTCTTT
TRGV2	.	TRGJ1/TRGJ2	CATWDGLKKLF	TGTGCCACCTGGGACGGACTAAAGAAACTCTTT
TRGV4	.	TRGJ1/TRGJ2	CATWEPSQYKKLF	TGTGCCACCTGGGAGCCCAGTCAATATAAGAAACTCTTT
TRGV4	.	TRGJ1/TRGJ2	CATWDGPCHYKKLF	TGTGCCACCTGGGATGGGCCGTGCCATTATAAGAAACTCTTT
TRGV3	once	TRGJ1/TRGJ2	CATWDQYKKLF	TGTGCCACCTGGGATCAATATAAGAAACTCTTT
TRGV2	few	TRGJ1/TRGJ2	CATWDDLYKKLF	TGTGCCACCTGGGACGATCTTTATAAGAAACTCTTT
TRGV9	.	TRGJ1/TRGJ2	CALWEDNRGKKLF	TGTGCCTTGTGGGAGGATAATCGGGGTAAGAAACTCTTT
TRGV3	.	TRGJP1	CATWERGWFKIF	TGTGCCACCTGGGAGAGGGGTTGGTTCAAGATATTT
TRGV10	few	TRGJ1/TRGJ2	CAAWDGYYKKLF	TGTGCTGCGTGGGATGGTTATTATAAGAAACTCTTT
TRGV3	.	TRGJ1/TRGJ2	CATWDSPIIYKKLF	TGTGCCACCTGGGACAGCCCAATTATTTATAAGAAACTCTTT
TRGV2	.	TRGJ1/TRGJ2	CATWDGQGYKKLF	TGTGCCACCTGGGACGGGCAAGGTTATAAGAAACTCTTT
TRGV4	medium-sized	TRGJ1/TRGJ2	CATWDRYGKLF	TGTGCCACCTGGGACCGATACGGGAAACTCTTT
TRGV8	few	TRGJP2	CATWDRQVEGSSDWIKTF	TGTGCCACCTGGGATAGGCAGGTGGAGGGGAGTAGTGATTGGATCAAGACGTTT
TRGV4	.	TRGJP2	CATWSSSDWIKTF	TGTGCCACCTGGAGTAGTAGTGATTGGATCAAGACGTTT
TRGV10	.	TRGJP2	CAAWDSNSSDWIKTF	TGTGCTGCGTGGGATTCTAATAGTAGTGATTGGATCAAGACGTTT
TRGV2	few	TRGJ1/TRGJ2	CATWVRGYKKLF	TGTGCCACCTGGGTCAGGGGATATAAGAAACTCTTT
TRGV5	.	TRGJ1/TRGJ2	CATWDRRRKLF	TGTGCCACCTGGGACAGGCGGAGGAAACTCTTT
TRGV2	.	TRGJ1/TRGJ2	CATWDGHDYKKLF	TGTGCCACCTGGGACGGGCATGATTATAAGAAACTCTTT
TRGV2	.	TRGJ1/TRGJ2	CATWDGPENYYKKLF	TGTGCCACCTGGGACGGGCCTGAGAATTATTATAAGAAACTCTTT
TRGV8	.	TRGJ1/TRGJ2	CATWVEGHKKLF	TGTGCCACCTGGGTCGAGGGGCATAAGAAACTCTTT
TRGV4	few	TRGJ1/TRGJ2	CATWDGRYYKKLF	TGTGCCACCTGGGATGGGCGGTATTATAAGAAACTCTTT
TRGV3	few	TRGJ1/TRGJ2	CATWDTIYYKKLF	TGTGCCACCTGGGACACGATCTATTATAAGAAACTCTTT
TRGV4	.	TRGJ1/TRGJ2	CATWDGPRYYKKLF	TGTGCCACCTGGGATGGGCCTAGGTATTATAAGAAACTCTTT
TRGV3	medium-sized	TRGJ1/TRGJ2	CATWKENYKKLF	TGTGCCACCTGGAAAGAGAATTATAAGAAACTCTTT
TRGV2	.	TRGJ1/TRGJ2	CATWDGPGGYKKLF	TGTGCCACCTGGGACGGCCCGGGGGGTTATAAGAAACTCTTT
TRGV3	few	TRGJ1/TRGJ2	CATWDRRNPEKLF	TGTGCCACCTGGGACAGGCGAAATCCGGAGAAACTCTTT